The rows below give T cell receptor beta chains drawn from one sample of a study of identical twins. One entry per CDR3 protein results from TCRdb running MiXCR on the 5' RACE reads. The repertoire holds approximately 500,000 distinct CDR3 sequences, with 20% to 25% as singletons. These data were also filed under a second study, of T cells expressing NK-cell markers.

Source material: CD4+ T cells sorted from blood. Receptors originate from a woman aged 18-29 years in good health. Both conserved end residues are part of each CDR3. Each record gives: clone size, V gene, D gene, J gene, CDR3 protein. The D gene is left open where the match is weak. Some rows have no size entry. The others give once, few or many, or a class for an expanded clone.

few,TRBV27,TRBD1,TRBJ2-7,CASSLRQGVYEQYF
-,TRBV5-5,TRBD1,TRBJ2-6,CASSFAGTGGSGANVLTF
few,TRBV9,-,TRBJ2-2,CASSVRGAGELFF
few,TRBV7-2,TRBD1,TRBJ1-2,CASSPTGTGGGYTF
few,TRBV9,-,TRBJ2-1,CASSEAPGRRSEQFF
few,TRBV6-5,-,TRBJ2-5,CASSSAGLRETQYF
few,TRBV20-1,TRBD2,TRBJ2-7,CSASLREGGLKQYF
-,TRBV4-3,-,TRBJ1-3,CASSQARDPGWNTIYF
few,TRBV12-3/TRBV12-4,-,TRBJ2-1,CASSLGGVVEQFF
-,TRBV20-1,TRBD2,TRBJ2-6,CSAREGGRAGANVLTF
few,TRBV7-2,-,TRBJ2-1,CASSSITKNEQFF
few,TRBV9,-,TRBJ2-3,CASSVTSDTQYF
few,TRBV5-1,TRBD1,TRBJ2-1,CASSIGQGGNEQFF
-,TRBV24-1,TRBD1,TRBJ2-1,CATRDPQGDEQFF
-,TRBV7-9,-,TRBJ2-4,CASSPPSGLGAIQYF
-,TRBV20-1,-,TRBJ1-2,CSARESRRGYGYTF
many,TRBV29-1,-,TRBJ2-1,CSSYMKGGNEQFF
few,TRBV20-1,-,TRBJ1-3,CSASGQGFGNTIYF
-,TRBV11-2,TRBD2,TRBJ2-2,CASSVSGTISTGELFF
few,TRBV11-2,-,TRBJ2-7,CASSLNEQYF
few,TRBV7-9,-,TRBJ1-4,CASSLGNLNEKLFF
few,TRBV12-3/TRBV12-4,-,TRBJ2-1,CASSLWDSQFF